Below, one T cell receptor (beta chain) is given with its context. The source of the sample is a study of cytomegalovirus exposure and HLA in healthy donors. Amplification used 60 Vbeta primers and 13 Jbeta primers. Sequenced by immunoSEQ multiplex PCR; TCRdb stores in-frame clones only, minus some. The sample yields about 160,000 clones, about 85% seen once. Germline CDR1 is SEHNR and CDR2 is FQNEAQ (reference sequence). The CDR3 totals 15 residues. J was trimmed by 5 bases and V by 5 bases; bases with no gene match: 10. Specimen: PBMCs. The gene calls are TRBV7-9 and TRBJ2-5; 8 positions match TRBD2. This TCR derives from a man between 18 and 29 years old in good health and CMV-seropositive. As DNA, the CDR3 is TGTGCCAGCAGCGCGGGACTAGTCTCCGGGGAGACCCAGTACTTC. It translates to CASSAGLVSGETQYF.